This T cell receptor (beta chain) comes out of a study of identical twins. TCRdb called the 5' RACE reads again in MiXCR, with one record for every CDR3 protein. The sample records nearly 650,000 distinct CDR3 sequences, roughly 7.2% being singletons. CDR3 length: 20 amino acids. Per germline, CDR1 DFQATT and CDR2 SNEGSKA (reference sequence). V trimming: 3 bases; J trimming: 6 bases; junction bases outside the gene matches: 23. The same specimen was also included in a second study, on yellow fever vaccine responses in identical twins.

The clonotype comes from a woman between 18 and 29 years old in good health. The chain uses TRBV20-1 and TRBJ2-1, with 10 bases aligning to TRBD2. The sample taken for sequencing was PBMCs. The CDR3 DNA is TGCAGTGCTAGTAAATGGCTAGCGGGAGATCTTAAGGCCCTTCTCAATGAGCAGTTCTTC. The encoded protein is CSASKWLAGDLKALLNEQFF.